Below are 8 T cell receptor beta chains sequenced from a single sample in a study of regulatory T cells in long-lasting Graves disease. The authors built TCR beta libraries using iRepertoire HTBI primers and Arm-PCR of CDR3 regions. TCRdb passed the multiplex PCR reads through MiXCR, listing each CDR3 protein once. This table holds about 530,000 distinct CDR3 sequences, about 16% found once. Time point indicated: newly diagnosed GD, antithyroid drugs for less than 3 months. The TCR library was made from RNA that had been extracted from PBMCs in TRIzol. These data were likewise used in another study, on T cells in Graves' hyperthyroidism and ophthalmopathy.

This specimen consisted of peripheral blood mononuclear cells (PBMCs), obtained at new diagnosis, from a patient treated with antithyroid drugs. Receptors were obtained from a woman aged 35-60 years with Graves disease.

In this sample, this clonotype turned up many times. This chain links TRBV6-1 with TRBJ2-2, with a tentative D call TRBD2 (6 bases). The CDR3 length is 13 residues. V lost 6 bases to trimming and J lost 6 bases, with 11 bases between them. The germline V gene encodes CDR1 MNHNS and CDR2 SASEGT. The chain's CDR3 is CASRPSGAGELFF. Written as DNA, the CDR3 is TGTGCCAGCAGACCGTCGGGAGCCGGGGAGCTGTTTTTT.

The table lists this clonotype with many counts. The chain has TRBV3-1 and TRBJ1-2; 7 bases agree with TRBD1. Germline loops: CDR1 LGHDT, CDR2 YNNKEL (reference sequence). V was pared by 2 bases and J by 6 bases, with 3 bases of the junction left unmatched. The CDR3 contains 13 residues. The CDR3 coding sequence is TGTGCCAGCAGCCAAAACAGGGGACATGGCTACACCTTC. Amino acid sequence: CASSQNRGHGYTF.

At least ten counts were recorded for this clonotype. V gene TRBV12-3 or TRBV12-4 combines with J gene TRBJ2-1; D unclear. This CDR3 is 14 amino acids long. Trimming stripped 7 bases from V and 4 bases from J, with 14 bases between. CDR3 protein: CASIYQTPYNEQFF. The CDR3 DNA follows: TGTGCCAGCATTTACCAGACGCCTTACAATGAGCAGTTCTTC.

This sequence joins TRBV10-3 and TRBJ1-4; no firm D call. The CDR3 sequence is 12 residues long. Germline values: CDR1 ENHRY, CDR2 SYGVKD. V shed 8 bases and J shed 0 bases, with 4 bases lying between them. CDR3 sequence: CAIGATNEKLFF. CDR3 bases: TGTGCCATCGGGGCAACTAATGAAAAACTGTTTTTT.

This clonotype was observed many times. The chain uses TRBV3-1 and TRBJ1-1, with 7 positions matching TRBD1. CDR3 size: 16 residues. Losses at the gene ends were 4 bases for V and 1 base for J; bases not matched to a gene: 9. Germline assignment: CDR1 LGHDT and CDR2 YNNKEL (reference sequence). In DNA, the CDR3 is TGTGCCAGCAGCCGTGGGACAGCCGGATCGAACACTGAAGCTTTCTTT. This translates into CASSRGTAGSNTEAFF.

This clonotype was seen at least ten times. The V call is TRBV30, the J call TRBJ1-1; 9 bases line up with TRBD1. Looked up from germline, CDR1 is GTSNPN and CDR2 is SVGIG (reference sequence). The CDR3 is 12 amino acids. V was clipped by 1 base and J by 6 bases; unmatched bases: 0. CDR3 region: CAWSDRGPEAFF. In nucleotides, the CDR3 is TGTGCCTGGAGTGACAGGGGGCCTGAAGCTTTCTTT.

The gene calls are TRBV6-2 or TRBV6-3 and TRBJ2-7; 8 bases match TRBD1. The V and J ends lost 2 bases and 6 bases, in that order; junction bases with no gene match: 6. Germline assignment: CDR1 MNHEY and CDR2 SVGEGT. CDR3 size: 14 residues. CDR3 sequence: CASSYGTGASEQYF. For the CDR3, the DNA is TGTGCCAGCAGTTACGGGACAGGAGCCTCCGAGCAGTACTTC.

This clonotype was picked up a small number of times. The chain couples TRBV19 to TRBJ2-2; 10 bases agree with TRBD1. The CDR3 contains 15 residues. Germline CDR1 is LNHDA and CDR2 is SQIVND (reference sequence). Germline trimming cut 6 bases from V and 5 bases from J; bases unmatched to any gene: 6. DNA of the CDR3: TGTGCCAGTAGCACCCGGGACAGGGGAACCGGGGAGCTGTTTTTT. This gives the protein CASSTRDRGTGELFF.